These 27 T cell receptor beta chains share one sample of origin, sequenced in a study of T-cell reconstitution after alpha-beta-depleted transplantation in children (dated by TCRdb to about 2016). Library creation used PCR. Sequencing relied on an Illumina HiSeq 2500. To normalize quantification of the TCRbeta repertoire, the TCR libraries were built with molecular barcoding that relied on unique molecular identifiers. Through fastp at Q25 and MiXCR, TCRdb rebuilt clones from the public reads, retaining in-frame beta chains. Duplicate CDR3 protein sequences are folded into a single record with the most common DNA and genes. The sample table contains some 140,000 distinct CDR3 sequences; only one count was recorded for roughly 9.7% of them. 24% of the sample lies in the top ten. The treatment or condition label, as the study defines it: allogeneic hematopoietic cell transplantation with graft depleted of TCRalphabeta T cells and CD19 B cells.

The sequences come from PBMCs, mostly from graft donor cells, collected 180 days after TCRalphabeta/CD19-depleted stem cell transplant. These receptors came from a girl in the first two years of life who had a stem cell transplant for combined immunodeficiency, so the T cells may come from the graft donor.

For this clonotype: A much larger clone differs from this one at a single base, so this may be a read error. This chain joins TRBV25-1 and TRBJ1-1; perhaps TRBD1 as D (5 bases). This CDR3 is built from 15 residues. Trimming removed 6 bases from V and 5 bases from J, with 19 bases in between. In germline, CDR1 is MGHDK, CDR2 SYGVNS. The CDR3 DNA reads TGTGCCAGCAGCGCTTGGGGCTCCTTGTGGACTGAAGCTTTCTTT. Translation gives CASSAWGSLWTEAFF.

V and J are TRBV7-8 and TRBJ2-1, with 8 bases that match TRBD1. CDR3 length equals 14 residues. The germline CDR1 and CDR2 sequences are SGHVS and FQNEAQ. After removal of 4 bases from V and 7 bases from J, the junction contained 6 bases not matched to a gene. The CDR3 is CASSSQGARNEQFF. The CDR3 bases are TGTGCCAGCAGCTCCCAGGGGGCGCGTAATGAGCAGTTCTTC.

Many counts were recorded for this clonotype. The chain carries TRBV5-1 and TRBJ1-5, with D perhaps matching TRBD1 (5 bases). The ends were cut back, 4 bases at V and 1 base at J, with 6 bases in the middle. Germline CDR1 and CDR2: SGHRS and YFSETQ. The CDR3 consists of 13 residues. The CDR3 DNA reads TGCGCCAGCAGCAGGGACAGCAATCAGCCCCAGCATTTT. This gives the protein CASSRDSNQPQHF.

There are a few counts of this clonotype. The chain is built from TRBV29-1 and TRBJ2-7, with 9 positions matching TRBD1. The CDR3 consists of 13 residues. Germline CDR1 SQVTM, CDR2 ANQGSEA. V shed 6 bases and J 4 bases; nucleotides not matched to a gene: 7. The CDR3 bases are TGCAGCGTGCCGGGACAGGGTTTGTACGAGCAGTACTTC. Protein: CSVPGQGLYEQYF.

This clonotype was observed a handful of times. This sequence joins TRBV4-3 and TRBJ1-2; 8 bases line up with TRBD1. Germline trimming cut 4 bases from V and 0 bases from J; bases unmatched to any gene: 7. The CDR3 is 16 residues long. Germline CDR1 reads LGHNA; CDR2 reads YSLEER. For the CDR3, the DNA is TGCGCCAGCAGCCTGGGGACAGGACGACCTAACTATGGCTACACCTTC. Translating gives CASSLGTGRPNYGYTF.

This clonotype was detected a few times. The chain links TRBV20-1 to TRBJ2-7; 10 bases fit TRBD1. J gave up 5 bases and V 3 bases, and 7 bases lay outside the gene matches. The V gene's germline CDR1 is DFQATT and CDR2 SNEGSKA (reference sequence). The CDR3 has 14 amino acids. The CDR3 spells CSASKRTGGNEQYF. DNA of the CDR3: TGCAGTGCTAGCAAACGGACAGGGGGAAACGAGCAGTACTTC.

The sample holds a few counts of this clonotype. The CDR3 loop reads CASSSGTSGSTPYNEQFF. CDR3 in DNA: TGTGCCAGCAGTTCCGGGACTAGCGGGAGTACCCCCTACAATGAGCAGTTCTTC. V gene TRBV12-3 or TRBV12-4 combines with J gene TRBJ2-1, with TRBD2 matching over 14 bases. The J segment lost 2 bases and the V segment lost 4 bases, leaving 7 bases of the junction unmatched. CDR3 length equals 18 residues.

This clonotype appeared many times. This rearrangement joins TRBV20-1 to TRBJ2-7, with D unresolved. Trimming cost V 4 bases and J 0 bases, with 4 bases left between them. Germline CDR1 is DFQATT and CDR2 is SNEGSKA (reference sequence). There are 11 residues in the CDR3. CDR3 protein: CSAKTSYEQYF. CDR3 DNA sequence: TGCAGTGCTAAGACCTCCTACGAGCAGTACTTC.

The chain employs TRBV5-1 and TRBJ2-7, with D perhaps TRBD1 (6 bases). Germline CDR1 reads SGHRS; CDR2 reads YFSETQ. Trimming shortened V by 3 bases and J by 2 bases, and 18 bases separated the two germline ends. CDR3 size: 16 residues. CDR3 residues: CASSSRQGPSTYEQYF. DNA of the CDR3: TGCGCCAGCAGCTCGAGGCAGGGGCCCTCCACCTACGAGCAGTACTTC. Variable domain in full (rest from reference TRBV5-1 and TRBJ2-7): KAGVTQTPRYLIKTRGQQVTLSCSPISGHRSVSWYQQTPGQGLQFLFEYFSETQRNKGNFPGRFSGRQFSNSRSEMNVSTLELGDSALYLCASSSRQGPSTYEQYFGPGTRLTVT.

In its sample, this clonotype was seen a few times. The V call is TRBV7-9, the J call TRBJ2-7; the D gene could be TRBD1 or TRBD2 (7 bases each). The CDR3 has 14 residues. V shed 7 bases and J shed 3 bases, with 16 bases lying between them. Looked up from germline, CDR1 is SEHNR and CDR2 is FQNEAQ (reference sequence). CDR3 coding DNA: TGTGCCAGCACCTCCAGGGGGGGCGTCTACGAGCAGTACTTC. Its protein is CASTSRGGVYEQYF.

V usage is TRBV6-5 and J usage is TRBJ2-2; 7 bases agree with TRBD2. CDR1 is MNHEY, CDR2 SVGAGI, per germline. V shed 2 bases, J shed 8 bases, and the junction held 8 bases outside the gene matches. The CDR3 has 15 residues. The CDR3 region is CASSYVGGIGGELFF. CDR3 bases: TGTGCCAGCAGTTACGTGGGAGGGATAGGAGGGGAGCTGTTTTTT.

This clonotype has a handful of counts. Written as DNA, the CDR3 is TGCGCCAGCAGCTTGGGGGCTAGCGGGCTCGAGCAGTTCTTC. Translated, it gives CASSLGASGLEQFF. This chain connects TRBV5-1 to TRBJ2-1; 8 bases match TRBD2. The CDR3 runs to 14 residues. Trimming removed 0 bases from V and 10 bases from J; junction bases left unmatched: 6. The germline V gene has CDR1 SGHRS and CDR2 YFSETQ.

This clonotype occurred a few times. DNA for the CDR3: TGCAGCGTTGAACCTCGGGACAGGGGCACTGAAGCTTTCTTT. Protein: CSVEPRDRGTEAFF. The chain recombines TRBV29-1 with TRBJ1-1, with TRBD1 matching over 10 bases. The V gene's germline CDR1 is SQVTM and CDR2 ANQGSEA. V was pared by 2 bases and J by 4 bases, with 4 bases of the junction left unmatched. This CDR3 contains 14 residues.

This clonotype was seen only a few times. The chain joins TRBV7-6 to TRBJ2-2, with D possibly called TRBD1 or TRBD2 (7 bases each). Trimming took off 7 bases at V and 2 bases at J, with 23 bases between the two ends. The CDR3 is 18 residues long. Germline V lookup: CDR1 SGHVS, CDR2 FNYEAQ. The CDR3, as DNA: TGTGCCAGCACCTTTTCCATTCAGGGGGGGTCTAACACCGGGGAGCTGTTTTTT. Protein: CASTFSIQGGSNTGELFF.

The chain couples TRBV29-1 to TRBJ2-7; the D gene could be TRBD1 or TRBD2 (5 bases each). CDR1 SQVTM and CDR2 ANQGSEA come from the germline V gene. Trimming removed 1 base from V and 3 bases from J, with 19 bases in between. This CDR3 is built from 16 residues. The CDR3 is CSVEGEDRDGRYEQYF. In DNA, the CDR3 is TGCAGCGTTGAAGGAGAGGACCGGGACGGTCGCTACGAGCAGTACTTC.

The V call is TRBV5-1, the J call TRBJ2-7; the D call may be TRBD1 or TRBD2 (6 bases each). This CDR3 comprises 15 residues. The germline V gene has CDR1 SGHRS and CDR2 YFSETQ. V was pared by 8 bases and J by 7 bases, with 25 bases between. The CDR3 DNA is TGCGCCAGTACGGAGGGACACCGCCTCCATGGGGAGCAGTACTTC. This encodes CASTEGHRLHGEQYF.

This clonotype occurred a few times. The V and J genes are TRBV10-3 and TRBJ2-4, with 8 positions matching TRBD1. Germline loops: CDR1 ENHRY, CDR2 SYGVKD. The CDR3 is made up of 15 amino acids. With 6 bases clipped from V and 0 bases from J, the junction kept 4 bases outside the gene matches. Written as DNA, the CDR3 is TGTGCCATCAGCGGACAGGGCTCAGCCAAAAACATTCAGTACTTC. It encodes CAISGQGSAKNIQYF.

This clonotype was observed at least ten times. The rearrangement links TRBV4-1 to TRBJ2-2; D is unclear. V was trimmed by 0 bases and J by 1 base, leaving 9 bases between them. Germline CDR1 reads MGHRA; CDR2 reads YSYEKL. The CDR3 has 16 residues. CDR3 sequence (DNA): TGCGCCAGCAGCCAAGATCTTCAACAGAACACCGGGGAGCTGTTTTTT. It specifies CASSQDLQQNTGELFF.

This chain joins TRBV20-1 and TRBJ1-2; D perhaps matches TRBD1 (5 bases). Looked up from germline, CDR1 is DFQATT and CDR2 is SNEGSKA (reference sequence). The CDR3 is 12 amino acids. Trimming took off 6 bases at V and 3 bases at J, with 11 bases between the two ends. The CDR3 DNA is TGCAGTGCCCCGTGGGGGGACTATGGCTACACCTTC. This encodes CSAPWGDYGYTF.

The rearrangement links TRBV5-8 to TRBJ1-5; no clear D. The CDR3 is made up of 13 amino acids. The V gene's germline CDR1 is SGHTS and CDR2 YDEGEE. The V and J ends lost 2 bases and 7 bases respectively, with 10 bases between them. The CDR3 sequence is CASSLERSQPQHF. DNA of the CDR3: TGTGCCAGCAGCTTAGAGAGGTCCCAGCCCCAGCATTTT.

The sample holds a few counts of this clonotype. This sequence joins TRBV7-9 and TRBJ2-7, with a tentative D call TRBD1 (6 bases). The V end was cut by 5 bases, the J end by 0 bases, with 14 bases between. The CDR3 is made up of 15 amino acids. Germline CDR1 and CDR2: SEHNR and FQNEAQ (reference sequence). The CDR3: CASSPRDTTSYEQYF. As DNA, the CDR3 is TGTGCCAGCAGCCCCCGGGACACCACCTCCTACGAGCAGTACTTC.

This clonotype appeared many times. The V call is TRBV5-5, the J call TRBJ2-7; tentatively, D is TRBD1 (7 bases). Trimming removed 3 bases at V and 4 bases at J, with 20 bases between. Germline V gene lookup returns CDR1 SGHKS and CDR2 YYEKEE (reference sequence). The CDR3 extends over 16 amino acids. The CDR3 spells CASSSRGTAMGYEQYF. In DNA, the CDR3 is TGTGCCAGCAGCTCCCGGGGGACAGCGATGGGGTACGAGCAGTACTTC.

The table lists this clonotype with a few counts. The V call is TRBV7-2, the J call TRBJ2-1, with D perhaps assigned TRBD1 or TRBD2 (6 bases each). CDR1 is SGHTA, CDR2 FQGNSA, per germline. There are 16 residues in the CDR3. V dropped 4 bases and J dropped 0 bases, with 13 bases sitting between them. Here the CDR3 DNA reads TGTGCCAGCAGCTCCTTAGGGGGGAGCTCCTACAATGAGCAGTTCTTC. Its translation: CASSSLGGSSYNEQFF.

The rearrangement joins TRBV4-3 to TRBJ2-5, with D perhaps matching TRBD2 (6 bases). The germline gives CDR1 LGHNA, CDR2 YSLEER. Trimming removed 3 bases at V and 7 bases at J, with 18 bases between. The CDR3 covers 15 residues. CDR3 sequence: CASSQTAGPGGTQYF. Written as DNA, the CDR3 is TGCGCCAGCAGCCAGACCGCGGGACCCGGAGGGACCCAGTACTTC.

This clonotype was counted a few times. The chain employs TRBV18 and TRBJ2-1; possibly TRBD2 for D (6 bases). The CDR3 contains 19 residues. V was trimmed by 3 bases and J by 0 bases, leaving 21 bases between them. The germline gives CDR1 KGHSH, CDR2 LQKENI. Written as DNA, the CDR3 is TGTGCCAGCTCACCCTATAGCGGAAACGTTATTAGCTCCTACAATGAGCAGTTCTTC. Encoded protein: CASSPYSGNVISSYNEQFF. The full variable domain, rest sourced from reference TRBV18 and TRBJ2-1, is NAGVMQNPRHLVRRRGQEARLRCSPMKGHSHVYWYRQLPEEGLKFMVYLQKENIIDESGMPKERFSAEFPKEGPSILRIQQVVRGDSAAYFCASSPYSGNVISSYNEQFFGPGTRLTVL.

A few counts support this clonotype. This chain uses TRBV20-1 with TRBJ1-5; the match to TRBD1 covers 7 bases. CDR3 length: 15 residues. Germline V gene sequence: CDR1 DFQATT, CDR2 SNEGSKA (reference sequence). V was clipped by 6 bases and J by 0 bases; unmatched bases: 8. CDR3 region: CSAGEGGSSNQPQHF. CDR3 DNA: TGCAGTGCCGGGGAAGGGGGCTCTAGCAATCAGCCCCAGCATTTT.

This clonotype has just a few counts. The rearrangement links TRBV10-2 to TRBJ2-6; D is possibly TRBD1 (6 bases). The CDR3 covers 16 residues. V gave up 6 bases and J gave up 0 bases, with 12 bases separating them. The germline gives CDR1 WSHSY, CDR2 SAAADI. The CDR3: CASSRDTRSGANVLTF. The CDR3 DNA reads TGCGCCAGCAGCCGGGACACCCGCTCTGGGGCCAACGTCCTGACTTTC.